These 16 T cell receptor beta chains were sequenced from one sample in a study of blood T cell repertoires in COVID-19. The method was immunoSEQ multiplex PCR; TCRdb's version includes in-frame clones alone and lacks a portion of them. The profile shows around 370,000 clones, 75% to 90% of them singletons. The specimen sequenced was peripheral blood. The receptors shown here come from a woman in her forties or fifties with COVID-19, enrolled during active disease.

This chain uses TRBV6-5 with TRBJ1-1, with D hard to call. The V end lost 5 bases, the J end lost 8 bases, and 12 bases lay between the germline ends. In germline, CDR1 is MNHEY, CDR2 SVGAGI. The length of the CDR3 is 12 residues. CDR3 amino acids: CASSSSVLEAFF. CDR3 DNA: TGTGCCAGCAGTAGCTCGGTCCTGGAAGCTTTCTTT.

This chain uses TRBV15 with TRBJ2-1, with 7 nucleotides matching TRBD2. The CDR3 totals 17 residues. Germline V gene sequence: CDR1 LNHNV, CDR2 YYDKDF (reference sequence). The ends lost 3 bases at V and 2 bases at J; junction bases unmatched: 10. The CDR3 sequence: CATSRPPGLSPYNEQFF. CDR3 bases: TGTGCCACCAGCAGGCCTCCGGGACTATCCCCCTACAATGAGCAGTTCTTC.

The chain recombines TRBV7-8 with TRBJ2-3, with 8 positions matching TRBD1. There are 18 residues in the CDR3. The germline gives CDR1 SGHVS, CDR2 FQNEAQ. V lost 1 base to trimming and J lost 4 bases; unmatched junction nucleotides: 13. The CDR3 region is CASSLGKGTGPPPDTQYF. In DNA form, the CDR3 reads TGTGCCAGCAGCTTAGGCAAAGGGACAGGACCCCCCCCAGATACGCAGTATTTT.

This chain joins TRBV18 and TRBJ1-3; D not resolved. Germline V gives CDR1 KGHSH, CDR2 LQKENI. CDR3 length: 14 amino acids. Trimming stripped 3 bases from V and 4 bases from J, with 10 bases between. Written as DNA, the CDR3 is TGTGCCAGCTCACCCCCGGTGCCGGGAAACACCATATATTTT. Translating it yields CASSPPVPGNTIYF. The variable domain in full, with the rest retrieved from reference TRBV18 and TRBJ1-3, is NAGVMQNPRHLVRRRGQEARLRCSPMKGHSHVYWYRQLPEEGLKFMVYLQKENIIDESGMPKERFSAEFPKEGPSILRIQQVVRGDSAAYFCASSPPVPGNTIYFGEGSWLTVV.

This chain connects TRBV2 to TRBJ2-2, with 9 nucleotides matching TRBD2. J gave up 6 bases and V 5 bases, and 7 bases lay outside the gene matches. CDR1 SNHLY and CDR2 FYNNEI come from the germline V gene. The length of the CDR3 is 15 residues. The CDR3 reads CASSLAGGPSGELFF. The CDR3 bases are TGTGCCAGCAGTTTGGCGGGAGGGCCTTCCGGGGAGCTGTTTTTT.

This chain joins TRBV19 and TRBJ2-5; tentative D call: TRBD1 (6 bases). The CDR3 runs to 14 residues. V was shortened by 9 bases and J by 4 bases, with 18 bases between the two germline ends. Germline CDR1 LNHDA, CDR2 SQIVND (reference sequence). This CDR3 is CASTEGDRGETQYF. The CDR3 nucleotides read TGTGCCAGCACCGAGGGGGATAGAGGAGAGACCCAGTACTTC.

The chain links TRBV7-3 to TRBJ2-1, with no clear D. With 3 bases removed from V and 7 bases from J, the gap between germline ends came to 10 bases. The CDR3 loop spans 13 amino acids. Germline CDR1 reads SGHTA; CDR2 reads FQGTGA. CDR3 nucleotides: TGTGCCAGCAGCTTTGCGGCGCGAAATGAGCAGTTCTTC. Its protein is CASSFAARNEQFF.

With regard to this clone: The sample contains more than one DNA sequence encoding this CDR3. J is TRBJ1-1 and V is TRBV6-5; the D is unclear. V lost 7 bases, J lost 4 bases, and 7 bases lay in between. This CDR3 is 11 amino acids long. Germline V gives CDR1 MNHEY, CDR2 SVGAGI. CDR3 sequence reads: CASTRGTEAFF. The DNA of the CDR3 is TGTGCCAGCACCCGAGGCACTGAAGCTTTCTTT.

The V gene is TRBV5-5, the J gene TRBJ2-5; perhaps TRBD2 as D (5 bases). There are 14 residues in the CDR3. Per the germline V gene, CDR1 is SGHKS and CDR2 is YYEKEE (reference sequence). Deletions cut 2 bases from V and 2 bases from J, with 10 bases between. In DNA form, the CDR3 reads TGTGCCAGCAGCTTCAGGACTCAGCAAGAGACCCAGTACTTC. This encodes CASSFRTQQETQYF.

This clone was seen only a few times. The chain employs TRBV19 and TRBJ1-2; 8 bases line up with TRBD1. The germline CDR1 and CDR2 sequences are LNHDA and SQIVND (reference sequence). V was pared by 7 bases and J by 5 bases, with 6 bases of the junction left unmatched. This CDR3 has 13 amino acids. CDR3 nucleotide sequence: TGTGCCAGTACCGTAGGACAGGGTTATGGCTACACCTTC. Protein: CASTVGQGYGYTF.

This chain links TRBV19 with TRBJ1-1; D is perhaps TRBD1 (5 bases). The CDR3 spans 12 residues. Germline-derived CDR1 and CDR2 are LNHDA and SQIVND (reference sequence). V was trimmed by 1 base and J by 6 bases, leaving 6 bases between them. Here the CDR3 DNA reads TGTGCCAGTAGTATAGCAGGGCCTGAAGCTTTCTTT. The encoded protein is CASSIAGPEAFF.

The chain uses TRBV5-5 and TRBJ2-2; D possibly corresponds to TRBD1 (5 bases). Germline V gene lookup returns CDR1 SGHKS and CDR2 YYEKEE (reference sequence). Trimming took off 0 bases at V and 1 base at J, with 7 bases between the two ends. The CDR3 extends over 15 amino acids. CDR3 sequence: CASSLVQENTGELFF. CDR3 sequence (DNA): TGTGCCAGCAGCTTGGTACAGGAGAACACCGGGGAGCTGTTTTTT.

The chain is built from TRBV9 and TRBJ2-2; D ambiguous. CDR1 is SGDLS and CDR2 is YYNGEE in the germline V gene. V gave up 0 bases and J gave up 6 bases, with 12 bases separating them. This CDR3 is built from 15 residues. CDR3 coding DNA: TGTGCCAGCAGCGTAGTTGGCAATTACCCCGGGGAGCTGTTTTTT. Amino acid sequence: CASSVVGNYPGELFF.

V gene TRBV24-1 combines with J gene TRBJ2-7; TRBD1 matches 9 bases. Germline V gene sequence: CDR1 KGHDR, CDR2 SFDVKD. The CDR3 contains 15 residues. The trim removed 4 bases at V and 5 bases at J, leaving 8 bases unmatched. DNA for the CDR3: TGTGCCACCAGTGAATGGACAGGGGCAAGCAACGAGCAGTACTTC. Protein product: CATSEWTGASNEQYF.

This clone was detected once. The gene calls are TRBV19 and TRBJ2-1, with 8 positions matching TRBD1. The CDR3 spans 14 residues. Trimming removed 7 bases from V and 6 bases from J; junction bases left unmatched: 8. Germline values: CDR1 LNHDA, CDR2 SQIVND (reference sequence). The chain's CDR3 is CASKVGQGLNEQFF. CDR3 sequence (DNA): TGTGCCAGTAAAGTAGGACAGGGCCTCAATGAGCAGTTCTTC.

V usage is TRBV30 and J usage is TRBJ2-7, with TRBD1 matching 10 bases. The CDR3 totals 13 residues. Unmatched junction bases numbered 2, after V lost 2 bases and J lost 4 bases. Germline V gene lookup returns CDR1 GTSNPN and CDR2 SVGIG (reference sequence). CDR3 sequence (DNA): TGTGCCTGGAGTTGGACAGGGGGGTACGAGCAGTACTTC. It yields the protein CAWSWTGGYEQYF.